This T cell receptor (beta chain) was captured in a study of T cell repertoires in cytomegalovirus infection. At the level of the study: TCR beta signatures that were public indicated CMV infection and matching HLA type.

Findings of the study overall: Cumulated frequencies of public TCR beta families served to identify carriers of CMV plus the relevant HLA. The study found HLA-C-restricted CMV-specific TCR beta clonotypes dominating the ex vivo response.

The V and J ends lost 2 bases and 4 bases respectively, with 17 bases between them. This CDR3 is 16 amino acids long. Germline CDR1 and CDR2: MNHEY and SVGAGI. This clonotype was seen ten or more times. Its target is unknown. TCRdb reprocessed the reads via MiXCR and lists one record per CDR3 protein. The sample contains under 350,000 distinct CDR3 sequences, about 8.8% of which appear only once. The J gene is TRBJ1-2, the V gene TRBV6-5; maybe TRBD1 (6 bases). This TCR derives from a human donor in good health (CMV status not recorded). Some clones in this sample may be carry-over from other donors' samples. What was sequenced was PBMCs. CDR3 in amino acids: CASSYSGQGGGYGYTF. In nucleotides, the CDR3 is TGTGCCAGCAGTTACAGCGGGCAGGGAGGGGGCTATGGCTACACCTTC.